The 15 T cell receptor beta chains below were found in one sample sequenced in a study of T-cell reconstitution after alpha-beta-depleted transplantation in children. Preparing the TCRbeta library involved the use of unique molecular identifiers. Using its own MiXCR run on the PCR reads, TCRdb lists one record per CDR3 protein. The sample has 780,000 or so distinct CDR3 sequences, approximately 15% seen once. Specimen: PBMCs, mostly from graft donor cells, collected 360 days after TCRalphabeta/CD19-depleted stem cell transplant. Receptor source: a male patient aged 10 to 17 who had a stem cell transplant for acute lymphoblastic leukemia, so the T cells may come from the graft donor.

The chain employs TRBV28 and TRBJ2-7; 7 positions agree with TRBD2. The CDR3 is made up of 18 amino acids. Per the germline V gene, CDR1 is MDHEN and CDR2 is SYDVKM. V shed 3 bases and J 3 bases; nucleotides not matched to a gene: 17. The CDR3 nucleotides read TGTGCCAGCAGTTTCGTAGGGAGAGGGATACGGGACTACTACGAGCAGTACTTC. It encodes CASSFVGRGIRDYYEQYF.

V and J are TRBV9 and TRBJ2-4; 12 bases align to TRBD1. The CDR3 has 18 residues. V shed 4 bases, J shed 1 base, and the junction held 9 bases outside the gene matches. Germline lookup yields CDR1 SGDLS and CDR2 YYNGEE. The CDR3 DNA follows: TGTGCCAGCAGCTTAACCGGGACAGGGGGCCGGGCCAAAAACATTCAGTACTTC. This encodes CASSLTGTGGRAKNIQYF.

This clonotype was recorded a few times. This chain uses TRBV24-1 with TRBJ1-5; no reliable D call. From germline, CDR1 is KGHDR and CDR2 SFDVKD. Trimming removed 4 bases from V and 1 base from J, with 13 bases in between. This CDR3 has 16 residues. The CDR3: CATSDRAVRSNQPQHF. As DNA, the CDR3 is TGTGCCACCAGTGACCGGGCGGTACGAAGCAATCAGCCCCAGCATTTT.

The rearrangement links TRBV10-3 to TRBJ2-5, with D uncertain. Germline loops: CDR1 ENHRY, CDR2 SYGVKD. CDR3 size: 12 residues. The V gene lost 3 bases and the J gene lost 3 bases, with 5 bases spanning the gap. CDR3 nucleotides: TGTGCCATCAGTGACCAGGAAGAGACCCAGTACTTC. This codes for CAISDQEETQYF.

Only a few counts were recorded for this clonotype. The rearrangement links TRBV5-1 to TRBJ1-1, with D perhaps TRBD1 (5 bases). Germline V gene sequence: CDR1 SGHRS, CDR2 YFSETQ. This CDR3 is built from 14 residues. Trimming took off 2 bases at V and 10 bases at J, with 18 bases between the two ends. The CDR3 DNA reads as TGCGCCAGCAGCTTCGAGGGGTCCCGGTTAGGAGCTTTCTTT. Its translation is CASSFEGSRLGAFF.

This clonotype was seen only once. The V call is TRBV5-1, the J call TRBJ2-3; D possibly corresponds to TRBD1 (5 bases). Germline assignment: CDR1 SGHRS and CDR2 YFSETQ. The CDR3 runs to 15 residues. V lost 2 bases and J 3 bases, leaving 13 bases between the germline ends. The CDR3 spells CASSFIGAATDTQYF. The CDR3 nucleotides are TGCGCCAGCAGCTTTATAGGGGCAGCTACAGATACGCAGTATTTT.

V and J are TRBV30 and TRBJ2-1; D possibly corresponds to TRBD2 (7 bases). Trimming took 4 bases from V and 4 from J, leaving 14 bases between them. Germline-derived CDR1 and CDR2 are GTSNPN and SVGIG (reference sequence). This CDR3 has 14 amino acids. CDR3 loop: CAWTRGGGYNEQFF. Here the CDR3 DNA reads TGTGCCTGGACTCGGGGAGGGGGGTACAATGAGCAGTTCTTC.

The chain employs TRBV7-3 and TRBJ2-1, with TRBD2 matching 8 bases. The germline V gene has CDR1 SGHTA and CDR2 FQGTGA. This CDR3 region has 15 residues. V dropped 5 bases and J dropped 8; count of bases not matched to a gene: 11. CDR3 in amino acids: CASSLEAGASDEQFF. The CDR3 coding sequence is TGTGCCAGCAGCCTCGAAGCGGGAGCGAGCGATGAGCAGTTCTTC.

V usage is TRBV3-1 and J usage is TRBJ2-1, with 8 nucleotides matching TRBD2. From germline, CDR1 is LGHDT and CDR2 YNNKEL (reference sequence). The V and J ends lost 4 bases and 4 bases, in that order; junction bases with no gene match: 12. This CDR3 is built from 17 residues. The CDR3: CASSLGGRKRRYNEQFF. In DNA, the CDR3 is TGTGCCAGCAGCCTGGGCGGGAGGAAGCGGCGGTACAATGAGCAGTTCTTC.

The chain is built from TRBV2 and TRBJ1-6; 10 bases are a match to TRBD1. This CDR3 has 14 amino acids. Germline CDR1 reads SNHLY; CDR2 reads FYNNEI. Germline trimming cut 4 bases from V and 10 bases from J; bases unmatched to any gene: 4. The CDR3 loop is CASSGQGALSPLHF. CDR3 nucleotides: TGTGCCAGCAGTGGACAGGGGGCTCTCTCACCCCTCCACTTT.

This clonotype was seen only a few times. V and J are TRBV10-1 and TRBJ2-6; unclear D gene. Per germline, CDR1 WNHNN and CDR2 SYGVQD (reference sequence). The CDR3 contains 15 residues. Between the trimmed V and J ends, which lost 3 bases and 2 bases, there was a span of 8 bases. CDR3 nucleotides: TGCGCCAGCAGTGAATCAGTAACTGGGGCCAACGTCCTGACTTTC. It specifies CASSESVTGANVLTF.

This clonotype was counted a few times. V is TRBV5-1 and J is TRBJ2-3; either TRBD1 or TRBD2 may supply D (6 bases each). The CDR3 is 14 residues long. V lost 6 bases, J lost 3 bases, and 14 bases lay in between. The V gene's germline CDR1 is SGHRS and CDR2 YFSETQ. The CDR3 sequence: CASNAGHRTDTQYF. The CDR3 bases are TGCGCCAGCAACGCGGGACATCGAACAGATACGCAGTATTTT.

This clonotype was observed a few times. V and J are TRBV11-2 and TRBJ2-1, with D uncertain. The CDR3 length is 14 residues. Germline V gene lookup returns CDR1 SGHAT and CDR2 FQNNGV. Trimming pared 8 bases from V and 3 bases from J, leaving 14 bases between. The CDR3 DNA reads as TGTGCCAGCGGCAGAAATCCGAACTACAATGAGCAGTTCTTC. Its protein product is CASGRNPNYNEQFF.

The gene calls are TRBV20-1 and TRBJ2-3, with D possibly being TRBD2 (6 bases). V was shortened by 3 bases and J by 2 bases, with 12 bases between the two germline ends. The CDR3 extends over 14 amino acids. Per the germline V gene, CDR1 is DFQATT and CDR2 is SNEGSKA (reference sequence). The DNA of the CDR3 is TGCAGTGCTAGGATGCTAGCGTTCACAGATACGCAGTATTTT. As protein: CSARMLAFTDTQYF.

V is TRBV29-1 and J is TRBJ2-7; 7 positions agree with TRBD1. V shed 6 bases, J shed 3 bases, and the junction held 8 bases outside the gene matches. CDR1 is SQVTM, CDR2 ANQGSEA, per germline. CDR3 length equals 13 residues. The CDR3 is CSVTGTDDYEQYF. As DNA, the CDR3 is TGCAGCGTAACCGGGACAGACGACTACGAGCAGTACTTC.